The 15 T cell receptor beta chains presented below share a single source sample, sequenced in a study of T cell repertoires in cytomegalovirus infection. TCRdb analysed the reads with MiXCR anew, one entry per CDR3 protein. Among about 600,000 distinct CDR3 sequences listed, 20% to 30% were seen once. The sequencing sample was made of CD8+ T cells from PBMCs. Receptors originate from a human donor in good health (CMV status not recorded). Some clones in this sample may be carry-over from other donors' samples.

The rearrangement joins TRBV28 to TRBJ2-5; D is ambiguous. Germline V gene lookup returns CDR1 MDHEN and CDR2 SYDVKM. CDR3 size: 14 residues. V lost 8 bases to trimming and J lost 7 bases, with 20 bases between them. CDR3 sequence (DNA): TGTGCCAGCGGCCTTCTAGGACCCACGGCGACCCAGTACTTC. Protein: CASGLLGPTATQYF.

This clonotype occurred a few times. V usage is TRBV6-6 and J usage is TRBJ1-6, with D perhaps TRBD1 (6 bases). V was cut by 6 bases and J by 0 bases, with 12 bases left in between. Germline V gene lookup returns CDR1 MNHNY and CDR2 SVGAGI (reference sequence). This CDR3 comprises 16 residues. The CDR3 DNA sequence: TGTGCCAGCAGGCCTCAGGGGAGCTCCTATAATTCACCCCTCCACTTT. Translating gives CASRPQGSSYNSPLHF.

The chain is built from TRBV28 and TRBJ2-7; possibly TRBD1 for D (6 bases). Per the germline V gene, CDR1 is MDHEN and CDR2 is SYDVKM. The V end lost 5 bases, the J end lost 0 bases, and 11 bases lay between the germline ends. The CDR3 runs 14 residues. The CDR3 spells CASSPTGFSYEQYV. CDR3 DNA: TGTGCCAGCAGTCCGACAGGTTTCTCCTACGAGCAGTACGTC.

The V gene is TRBV20-1, the J gene TRBJ2-5; 9 bases align to TRBD2. Germline V gene lookup returns CDR1 DFQATT and CDR2 SNEGSKA (reference sequence). V gave up 0 bases and J gave up 4 bases; unmatched junction bases: 9. CDR3 size: 16 residues. CDR3 sequence (DNA): TGCAGTGCTAGAGAATATATAGCGGGGGCGGGAGAGACCCAGTACTTC. This codes for CSAREYIAGAGETQYF.

The genes are TRBV6-2 or TRBV6-3 and TRBJ1-1; no reliable D call. V was pared by 0 bases and J by 3 bases, with 5 bases between. This CDR3 is 13 amino acids long. The V gene's germline CDR1 is MNHEY and CDR2 SVGEGT. The CDR3 DNA sequence: TGTGCCAGCAGTTACTCCGTGTACACTGAAGCTTTCTTT. Its protein is CASSYSVYTEAFF.

This clonotype was recorded a few times. The chain combines TRBV19 with TRBJ2-2; possibly TRBD2 for D (5 bases). Germline V gives CDR1 LNHDA, CDR2 SQIVND (reference sequence). The CDR3 spans 13 residues. V lost 3 bases and J lost 7, with 9 bases in between. CDR3 in DNA: TGTGCCAGTAGTATTGGAGAGGGCGGGGAGCTGTTTTTT. Translation: CASSIGEGGELFF.

The chain recombines TRBV19 with TRBJ1-1; D unresolved. Germline CDR1 is LNHDA and CDR2 is SQIVND (reference sequence). This CDR3 spans 12 amino acids. V lost 10 bases and J 1 base, leaving 10 bases between the germline ends. CDR3 sequence: CATSRRNTEAFF. The CDR3 bases are TGTGCCACTTCAAGGCGGAACACTGAAGCTTTCTTT.

The V and J genes are TRBV28 and TRBJ1-5; D remains unclear. CDR1 is MDHEN, CDR2 SYDVKM, per germline. V lost 2 bases and J 5 bases, leaving 7 bases between the germline ends. The CDR3 runs 13 residues. This CDR3 reads CASSLIVDQPQHF. The DNA for the CDR3 is TGTGCCAGCAGTTTAATAGTGGATCAGCCCCAGCATTTT.

This clonotype was observed many times. V is TRBV7-2 and J is TRBJ1-5, with D maybe TRBD1 (5 bases). Per germline, CDR1 SGHTA and CDR2 FQGNSA. The CDR3 is 16 residues long. V lost 5 bases, J lost 4 bases, and 18 bases lay in between. CDR3 residues: CASSQGSRLGNQPQHF. CDR3 bases: TGTGCCAGCAGCCAGGGATCCAGACTGGGTAATCAGCCCCAGCATTTT. The full variable domain, rest sourced from reference TRBV7-2 and TRBJ1-5, is GAGVSQSPSNKVTEKGKDVELRCDPISGHTALYWYRQSLGQGLEFLIYFQGNSAPDKSGLPSDRFSAERTGGSVSTLTIQRTQQEDSAVYLCASSQGSRLGNQPQHFGDGTRLSIL.

This clonotype was counted ten times or more. The V gene is TRBV7-8, the J gene TRBJ1-1; D is undetermined. The CDR3 sequence is 14 residues long. The ends were cut back, 2 bases at V and 1 base at J, with 8 bases in the middle. Germline V gene sequence: CDR1 SGHVS, CDR2 FQNEAQ. CDR3 region: CASSLTYPNTEAFF. The CDR3 nucleotides are TGTGCCAGCAGCTTAACTTATCCGAACACTGAAGCTTTCTTT.

This clonotype was detected only a few times. CDR3 amino acids: CASSSRTGTYEQYV. Written as DNA, the CDR3 is TGTGCCAGCAGTTCCCGGACAGGGACCTACGAGCAGTACGTC. The chain employs TRBV28 and TRBJ2-7; 8 bases are shared with TRBD1. The germline V gene has CDR1 MDHEN and CDR2 SYDVKM. This CDR3 is 14 amino acids long. Germline trimming cut 4 bases from V and 2 bases from J; bases unmatched to any gene: 4.

This clonotype was observed a few times. The chain combines TRBV6-1 with TRBJ1-5; D remains ambiguous. The CDR3 is 14 residues long. The germline V gene has CDR1 MNHNS and CDR2 SASEGT. The V and J ends lost 4 bases and 3 bases respectively, with 10 bases between them. The CDR3 coding sequence is TGTGCCAGCAGTGTCGCACATTTCAATCAGCCCCAGCATTTT. This encodes CASSVAHFNQPQHF.

This clonotype was seen a few times. The chain carries TRBV12-3 or TRBV12-4 and TRBJ2-6; D remains unclear. With 4 bases removed from V and 0 bases from J, the gap between germline ends came to 19 bases. CDR3 length equals 19 residues. CDR3 in amino acids: CASSSWEGLRSSGANVLTF. CDR3 nucleotides: TGTGCCAGCAGTTCCTGGGAAGGATTGAGGAGCTCTGGGGCCAACGTCCTGACTTTC.

The chain joins TRBV6-2 or TRBV6-3 to TRBJ2-1, with 8 bases that match TRBD2. The J segment lost 8 bases and the V segment lost 4 bases, leaving 7 bases of the junction unmatched. Germline lookup yields CDR1 MNHEY and CDR2 SVGEGT. The CDR3 extends over 14 amino acids. CDR3 in DNA: TGTGCCAGCAGTTTAGGGACTAGGACAGATGAGCAGTTCTTC. Amino acid sequence: CASSLGTRTDEQFF.

Of note for this clonotype: A much larger clone sits a single nucleotide away, making a read error possible. The chain's CDR3 is CVSSRIGVPGNTGELFF. CDR3 sequence (DNA): TGTGTCAGCAGCCGAATTGGGGTCCCCGGGAACACCGGGGAGCTGTTTTTT. This rearrangement joins TRBV4-1 to TRBJ2-2; D uncertain. Looked up from germline, CDR1 is MGHRA and CDR2 is YSYEKL. The CDR3 covers 17 residues.